The TCR beta chain described here comes from a study of shared clonotypes between healthy human individuals. This CDR3 contains 13 residues. Germline V gene data show CDR1 as LGHNT and CDR2 as FRNRAP. The ends lost 7 bases at V and 6 bases at J; junction bases unmatched: 6. Sequenced by immunoSEQ multiplex PCR; TCRdb stores in-frame clones only, minus some. The sample yields roughly 1,100,000 clones, more than 60% seen once. This receptor was taken from a man aged 18 to 30 in good health. The chain joins TRBV12-5 to TRBJ2-4; 7 nucleotides line up with TRBD1. The sample comprised memory CD4+ T cells sorted from blood. Subset noted: CD45RA-negative fraction. The CDR3 nucleotides are TGTGCTAGTGCCCTGACAGGGTTAAACATTCAGTACTTC. Amino acid sequence: CASALTGLNIQYF.